These T cell receptor beta chains were read from a single sample in a study of radiotherapy plus CTLA-4 blockade in lung cancer. Sequenced by immunoSEQ multiplex PCR; TCRdb stores in-frame clones only, minus some. Of tens of thousands of clones in the sample, over 80% were seen once. Here the sequenced sample was peripheral blood, taken from a patient treated with radiotherapy plus ipilimumab. These receptors were collected from a human donor with non-small cell lung cancer who had stable disease on radiotherapy plus ipilimumab. CDR3s include the opening cysteine and the closing phenylalanine or tryptophan. The D gene is left open where the match is weak. The size field is filled for only some rows; it gives once, few, many or a size class.

CDR3nt	CDR3aa	v_gene	j_gene	abundance	d_gene
TGTGCCAGCACGGGACAGCCCTCCTACGAGCAGTACTTC	CASTGQPSYEQYF	TRBV2	TRBJ2-7	.	TRBD1
TGTGCCAGCAGCCCACATTCTACACGAAACACTGAAGCTTTCTTT	CASSPHSTRNTEAFF	TRBV9	TRBJ1-1	.	.
TGTGCCAGTAGGTGGGGACAGGGTACCTACGAGCAGTACTTC	CASRWGQGTYEQYF	TRBV28	TRBJ2-7	.	TRBD1
TGTGCCAGCTCACCACGGGGTCTAGCGGGAGCCTCCTACGAGCAGTACTTC	CASSPRGLAGASYEQYF	TRBV18	TRBJ2-7	.	TRBD2
TGTGCCAGCAGCTTACTCGGTTCTCCCTACAATGAGCAGTTCTTC	CASSLLGSPYNEQFF	TRBV7-3	TRBJ2-1	.	.
TGTGCCAGCTCACCCGGGACAGGGAATAACTATGGCTACACCTTC	CASSPGTGNNYGYTF	TRBV18	TRBJ1-2	.	TRBD1
TGTGCCATCAGTGAGTCATATGAGGCAGGGGTACAGTACTTC	CAISESYEAGVQYF	TRBV10-3	TRBJ2-7	few	.
TGCGCCAGCAGCTTGGCCAGAACAGGGGATCCCTCCTACAATGAGCAGTTCTTC	CASSLARTGDPSYNEQFF	TRBV5-1	TRBJ2-1	.	TRBD1
TGTGCCAGCAGCTCCACCCCGGACAGGCGTTCACCCCTCCACTTT	CASSSTPDRRSPLHF	TRBV11-2	TRBJ1-6	once	TRBD1
TGTGCCAGCAGTGACATCGGGACAGGATTTAATGAGCAGTTCTTC	CASSDIGTGFNEQFF	TRBV25-1	TRBJ2-1	few	TRBD1
TGTGCCAGCTCACCAAGCACAGGGGTCTATGGCACAGATACGCAGTATTTT	CASSPSTGVYGTDTQYF	TRBV18	TRBJ2-3	.	TRBD1
TGCGCCAGCAGCCTCCGGGACACTAATTCACCCCTCCACTTT	CASSLRDTNSPLHF	TRBV5-1	TRBJ1-6	.	.
TGTGCCAGTAGTATAGATCAGAGGATAAAGAACATTCAGTACTTC	CASSIDQRIKNIQYF	TRBV19	TRBJ2-4	few	.
TGTGCCAGCAGCTCAACAGGGATCCCCTACGAGCAGTACTTC	CASSSTGIPYEQYF	TRBV7-9	TRBJ2-7	.	.
TGTGCCAGCAGACGAAGTAACTCCTACGAGCAGTACTTC	CASRRSNSYEQYF	TRBV14	TRBJ2-7	once	.
TGTGCCAGCTCACCATTCGGGACTAGCGGTTACAATGAGCAGTTCTTC	CASSPFGTSGYNEQFF	TRBV18	TRBJ2-1	.	TRBD2